Following are 15 T cell receptor beta chains from one sample sequenced in a study of early T cells in non-severe SARS-CoV-2 infection. TCRdb analysed the 5' RACE reads with MiXCR anew, one entry per CDR3 protein. The sample lists tens of thousands of distinct CDR3 sequences, around 12% occurring once. What was sequenced was whole blood. The receptors were sampled from an adult who was a healthcare worker with PCR-confirmed SARS-CoV-2 infection or an uninfected control (not recorded which).

V usage is TRBV28 and J usage is TRBJ1-2; D unclear. CDR3 length equals 12 residues. CDR1 and CDR2 (germline): MDHEN, SYDVKM. The V gene lost 2 bases and the J gene lost 7 bases, with 8 bases spanning the gap. The CDR3 DNA follows: TGTGCCAGCAGTTTAGGTGTTATTGGCTACACCTTC. It specifies CASSLGVIGYTF.

The V and J genes are TRBV10-1 and TRBJ2-1, with 9 bases matching TRBD1. Losses at the gene ends were 4 bases for V and 3 bases for J; bases not matched to a gene: 4. CDR1 WNHNN and CDR2 SYGVQD come from the germline V gene (reference sequence). The CDR3 is made up of 15 amino acids. The CDR3 region is CASSAGTGRYNEQFF. The CDR3 coding sequence is TGCGCCAGCAGTGCAGGGACAGGGCGCTACAATGAGCAGTTCTTC.

This clonotype was seen ten or more times. The chain recombines TRBV6-4 with TRBJ2-1; 8 bases fit TRBD2. J lost 7 bases, V lost 2 bases, and 4 bases had no gene match. Germline V gene sequence: CDR1 MRHNA, CDR2 SNTAGT. The CDR3 is made up of 14 amino acids. The CDR3 is CASSDGSGGNEQFF. The CDR3 nucleotides are TGTGCCAGCAGTGACGGAAGCGGGGGAAATGAGCAGTTCTTC.

CDR3 region: CASSPHPGPGETQYF. Written as DNA, the CDR3 is TGTGCCAGCTCACCTCATCCCGGCCCGGGAGAGACCCAGTACTTC. The J gene is TRBJ2-5, the V gene TRBV18; D unclear. The CDR3 sequence is 15 residues long. Germline V lookup: CDR1 KGHSH, CDR2 LQKENI. The ends were cut back, 3 bases at V and 4 bases at J, with 15 bases in the middle.

This clonotype was picked up many times. The chain carries TRBV20-1 and TRBJ2-3, with D possibly matching TRBD2 (6 bases). Germline assignment: CDR1 DFQATT and CDR2 SNEGSKA (reference sequence). V lost 3 bases and J 2 bases, leaving 15 bases between the germline ends. This CDR3 contains 15 residues. In nucleotides, the CDR3 is TGCAGTGCTAGGGGGGTAATGGGACTCACAGATACGCAGTATTTT. Protein: CSARGVMGLTDTQYF.

CDR3 sequence reads: CASSIGRNTEAFF. The CDR3 DNA is TGTGCCAGTAGTATAGGCCGGAACACTGAAGCTTTCTTT. The genes are TRBV19 and TRBJ1-1; unclear D gene. Germline V gene sequence: CDR1 LNHDA, CDR2 SQIVND (reference sequence). This CDR3 contains 13 residues. The V end was cut by 1 base, the J end by 1 base, with 4 bases between.

The table lists this clonotype with a few counts. This chain uses TRBV20-1 with TRBJ1-3, with TRBD1 matching 9 bases. The CDR3 length is 16 residues. The trim removed 5 bases at V and 0 bases at J, leaving 8 bases unmatched. In germline, CDR1 is DFQATT, CDR2 SNEGSKA (reference sequence). Here the CDR3 reads CSAYKGQGSSGNTIYF. CDR3 coding DNA: TGCAGTGCTTATAAGGGACAGGGAAGCTCTGGAAACACCATATATTTT.

This chain connects TRBV10-1 to TRBJ2-7; 10 nucleotides match TRBD1. Germline V gene lookup returns CDR1 WNHNN and CDR2 SYGVQD (reference sequence). This CDR3 has 15 amino acids. The V and J ends lost 3 bases and 4 bases, in that order; junction bases with no gene match: 6. CDR3 protein: CASSEGTGVGYEQYF. CDR3 nucleotides: TGCGCCAGCAGTGAAGGGACAGGGGTGGGATACGAGCAGTACTTC.

In this sample, this clonotype turned up many times. The genes are TRBV29-1 and TRBJ2-7; unclear D gene. CDR1 is SQVTM and CDR2 is ANQGSEA in the germline V gene. Deletions cut 1 base from V and 8 bases from J, with 9 bases between. The CDR3 consists of 11 residues. As DNA, the CDR3 is TGCAGCGTTGAAGTCCCTATCAAGCAGTACTTC. Encoded protein: CSVEVPIKQYF.

The CDR3 DNA reads as TGTGCCAGCAGTGAACTGTTCGATACGCAGTATTTT. Translated, it gives CASSELFDTQYF. The chain combines TRBV6-1 with TRBJ2-3, with D hard to call. The CDR3 is 12 residues long. The germline V gene encodes CDR1 MNHNS and CDR2 SASEGT. Deletions cut 2 bases from V and 6 bases from J, with 6 bases between.

The V gene is TRBV2, the J gene TRBJ2-3, with 12 bases aligning to TRBD1. CDR3 length: 16 amino acids. V was clipped by 4 bases and J by 1 base; unmatched bases: 3. Germline values: CDR1 SNHLY, CDR2 FYNNEI. This chain's CDR3 is CASSGGTGGGTDTQYF. In DNA, the CDR3 is TGTGCCAGCAGTGGAGGGACAGGGGGCGGCACAGATACGCAGTATTTT.

The V gene is TRBV29-1, the J gene TRBJ1-4, with D maybe TRBD1 (5 bases). V was pared by 5 bases and J by 5 bases, with 9 bases between. The CDR3 covers 12 residues. Germline V gene sequence: CDR1 SQVTM, CDR2 ANQGSEA. The DNA of the CDR3 is TGCAGCGTTACAGGTTCAAATGAAAAACTGTTTTTT. It translates to CSVTGSNEKLFF.

This clonotype appeared many times. The J gene is TRBJ1-2, the V gene TRBV28; no reliable D call. The CDR3 is made up of 13 amino acids. Germline values: CDR1 MDHEN, CDR2 SYDVKM. Trimming took 6 bases from V and 3 from J, leaving 11 bases between them. The CDR3 coding sequence is TGTGCCAGCAGCCCCTCGATGTACTATGGCTACACCTTC. Encoded protein: CASSPSMYYGYTF.

This clonotype was seen many times. The CDR3 coding sequence is TGTGCCAGCAGCTTCCGGGACAGGGTTACTGAAGCTTTCTTT. Its translation: CASSFRDRVTEAFF. V usage is TRBV3-1 and J usage is TRBJ1-1; 9 bases are shared with TRBD1. V shed 5 bases and J 5 bases; nucleotides not matched to a gene: 6. The CDR3 is 14 amino acids. Germline CDR1 LGHDT, CDR2 YNNKEL (reference sequence).

This clonotype was seen a few times. This chain connects TRBV11-2 to TRBJ1-4; tentative D call: TRBD1 (6 bases). Germline CDR1 SGHAT, CDR2 FQNNGV. The length of the CDR3 is 20 residues. V lost 1 base to trimming and J lost 0 bases, with 21 bases between them. CDR3 amino acids: CASSLVFSADRPATNEKLFF. CDR3 sequence (DNA): TGTGCCAGCAGCTTAGTTTTCTCGGCCGACAGGCCAGCAACTAATGAAAAACTGTTTTTT.